The 10 T cell receptor beta chains below come from one sample, sequenced in a study of CD8 T cells in ankylosing spondylitis. Study results and limitations: Roughly 8 highly homologous variants made up a TCR beta motif, and this motif appeared characteristic of ankylosing spondylitis blood.

The antigens for these receptors are not known. TCRdb recomputed calls from the 5' RACE reads with MiXCR, one row per CDR3 protein. The sample lists 700,000 to 850,000 distinct CDR3 sequences, over 9.5% occurring once. Sample: blood, either unsorted or a sorted T cell fraction (not recorded which). These receptors came from a male donor with ankylosing spondylitis.

This clonotype appeared a few times. The chain combines TRBV10-3 with TRBJ1-3; D unresolved. The CDR3 runs to 12 residues. Germline assignment: CDR1 ENHRY and CDR2 SYGVKD. The V and J ends lost 8 bases and 1 base respectively, with 6 bases between them. In DNA, the CDR3 is TGTGCCATCGTGGGGTCTGGAAACACCATATATTTT. Translated, it gives CAIVGSGNTIYF.

The chain uses TRBV29-1 and TRBJ2-5; D gene ambiguous. Between the trimmed V and J ends, which lost 5 bases and 0 bases, there was a span of 13 bases. The CDR3 spans 14 residues. Germline V gives CDR1 SQVTM, CDR2 ANQGSEA. The CDR3 reads CSVMGRAYQETQYF. CDR3 nucleotides: TGCAGCGTTATGGGCCGAGCGTACCAAGAGACCCAGTACTTC.

This clonotype was counted at least ten times. CDR3 bases: TGTGCCAGCAGAGAATGGGACAGGGTCGATGGCTACACCTTC. Protein: CASREWDRVDGYTF. The chain couples TRBV12-3 or TRBV12-4 to TRBJ1-2, with 9 bases lining up with TRBD1. There are 14 residues in the CDR3. The V gene end was trimmed by 6 bases and the J gene end by 6 bases; junction bases not matched to a gene: 8.

This clonotype was recorded many times. The chain links TRBV5-1 to TRBJ1-1; tentatively, D is TRBD1 (5 bases). CDR1 and CDR2 (germline): SGHRS, YFSETQ. V was trimmed by 3 bases and J by 5 bases, leaving 14 bases between them. There are 14 residues in the CDR3. The CDR3 DNA is TGCGCCAGCAGCTCCGGGACTAAGGGGACTGAAGCTTTCTTT. The encoded protein is CASSSGTKGTEAFF.

This clonotype occurred once. V usage is TRBV15 and J usage is TRBJ2-1; TRBD1 matches at 8 bases. With 0 bases clipped from V and 2 bases from J, the junction kept 3 bases outside the gene matches. The CDR3 length is 16 residues. The V gene's germline CDR1 is LNHNV and CDR2 YYDKDF (reference sequence). The DNA of the CDR3 is TGTGCCACCAGCAGAGATGACAGGGGAACCTACAATGAGCAGTTCTTC. Protein sequence: CATSRDDRGTYNEQFF.

CDR3 sequence: CASSLKSTYTEAFF. In DNA form, the CDR3 reads TGTGCCAGCAGTTTAAAGTCAACGTATACTGAAGCTTTCTTT. The chain has TRBV27 and TRBJ1-1; D is undetermined. The CDR3 consists of 14 residues. The germline V gene encodes CDR1 MNHEY and CDR2 SMNVEV (reference sequence). Deletions cut 2 bases from V and 5 bases from J, with 12 bases between.

This clonotype was detected only a few times. The gene calls are TRBV20-1 and TRBJ2-7; possible D gene TRBD1, 5 bases. This CDR3 has 14 residues. The germline V gene encodes CDR1 DFQATT and CDR2 SNEGSKA (reference sequence). V was clipped by 5 bases and J by 0 bases, with 14 bases between them. The CDR3 DNA reads as TGCAGTGCTGAGCCCGGTGACAGCTCCTACGAGCAGTACTTC. Its translation: CSAEPGDSSYEQYF.

The table lists this clonotype with a few counts. J is TRBJ2-2 and V is TRBV5-1; D remains ambiguous. The CDR3 has 14 residues. CDR1 SGHRS and CDR2 YFSETQ come from the germline V gene. V was pared by 2 bases and J by 3 bases, with 8 bases between. In DNA form, the CDR3 reads TGCGCCAGCAGCTTCGCCCCGGACACCGGGGAGCTGTTTTTT. Translation: CASSFAPDTGELFF.

V is TRBV28 and J is TRBJ2-3; tentative D call: TRBD2 (5 bases). From germline, CDR1 is MDHEN and CDR2 SYDVKM. The V end lost 2 bases, the J end lost 6 bases, and 12 bases lay between the germline ends. The CDR3 loop spans 14 amino acids. This CDR3 is CASSLPGSIDTQYF. CDR3 DNA: TGTGCCAGCAGTTTACCGGGGAGCATTGATACGCAGTATTTT. Using reference TRBV28 and TRBJ2-3 for the parts outside the CDR3, the full variable domain is DVKVTQSSRYLVKRTGEKVFLECVQDMDHENMFWYRQDPGLGLRLIYFSYDVKMKEKGDIPEGYSVSREKKERFSLILESASTNQTSMYLCASSLPGSIDTQYFGPGTRLTVL.

The chain carries TRBV21-1 and TRBJ2-5. TRBV21-1 is a recognized pseudogene. There are 14 residues in the CDR3. The CDR3 coding sequence is TGTGCCAGCAGCAAGAGAAACAGTGAGGAGACCCAGTACTTC. Its translation: CASSKRNSEETQYF.